These 32 T cell receptor beta chains came from one sample sequenced in a study of cytomegalovirus exposure and HLA in healthy donors. Vbeta (60) and Jbeta (13) primers were used in the PCR. Sequenced by immunoSEQ multiplex PCR; TCRdb stores in-frame clones only, minus some. Among 210,000 or so clones listed, 75% to 90% were seen once. Sequenced input: PBMCs. The receptors stem from a man aged 25-40 years in good health and CMV-seronegative.

V gene TRBV19 combines with J gene TRBJ1-5, with 8 bases aligning to TRBD1. Germline V gene lookup returns CDR1 LNHDA and CDR2 SQIVND (reference sequence). The junction had 2 bases not matched to a gene; V was cut back by 3 bases and J by 1 base. This CDR3 is 15 amino acids long. CDR3 region: CASSIGQGSNQPQHF. In nucleotides, the CDR3 is TGTGCCAGTAGTATCGGACAGGGAAGCAATCAGCCCCAGCATTTT.

The chain has TRBV15 and TRBJ1-6; D not certain. V was pared by 0 bases and J by 14 bases, with 11 bases between. The germline CDR1 and CDR2 sequences are LNHNV and YYDKDF (reference sequence). The CDR3 totals 13 residues. The CDR3 is CATSRDDGVTLHF. The CDR3, as DNA: TGTGCCACCAGCAGAGATGATGGAGTAACCCTCCACTTT.

The V and J genes are TRBV6-6 and TRBJ1-3; the D is unclear. Germline V gives CDR1 MNHNY, CDR2 SVGAGI (reference sequence). Deletions cut 0 bases from V and 6 bases from J, with 9 bases between. CDR3 size: 14 residues. The CDR3, as DNA: TGTGCCAGCAGTTACTCGATCGGGGTAAACACCATATATTTT. Encoded protein: CASSYSIGVNTIYF.

V usage is TRBV6-5 and J usage is TRBJ2-3; a weak D match, TRBD2 (6 bases). V was shortened by 6 bases and J by 3 bases, with 10 bases between the two germline ends. The CDR3 contains 13 residues. From germline, CDR1 is MNHEY and CDR2 SVGAGI. The CDR3 DNA is TGTGCCAGCAGGTCTGGGGGGACAGATACGCAGTATTTT. Translated, it gives CASRSGGTDTQYF.

The chain links TRBV9 to TRBJ2-3, with 7 positions matching TRBD2. The CDR3 length is 13 residues. Looked up from germline, CDR1 is SGDLS and CDR2 is YYNGEE. V dropped 2 bases and J dropped 4; count of bases not matched to a gene: 1. The CDR3 spells CASSVRGADTQYF. The CDR3 DNA follows: TGTGCCAGCAGCGTTCGGGGGGCAGATACGCAGTATTTT. Supplemented by reference TRBV9 and TRBJ2-3, the full variable domain reads DSGVTQTPKHLITATGQRVTLRCSPRSGDLSVYWYQQSLDQGLQFLIQYYNGEERAKGNILERFSAQQFPDLHSELNLSSLELGDSALYFCASSVRGADTQYFGPGTRLTVL.

The V call is TRBV18, the J call TRBJ1-1, with 8 nucleotides matching TRBD1. Trimming at V came to 6 bases and at J to 5 bases, leaving 11 bases not matched to a gene. This CDR3 is built from 15 residues. Germline lookup yields CDR1 KGHSH and CDR2 LQKENI. As DNA, the CDR3 is TGTGCCAGCTCTCGACGGACAGGGACGAGGACTGAAGCTTTCTTT. Protein sequence: CASSRRTGTRTEAFF.

The CDR3 sequence is CASSLVGRGSTYTEAFF. CDR3 sequence (DNA): TGTGCCAGCAGCTTAGTCGGCAGGGGCTCTACCTACACTGAAGCTTTCTTT. The chain links TRBV7-9 to TRBJ1-1, with D possibly being TRBD1 (6 bases). The CDR3 has 17 residues. Per the germline V gene, CDR1 is SEHNR and CDR2 is FQNEAQ (reference sequence). Trimming cost V 1 base and J 3 bases, with 18 bases left between them.

This clone has more than one count but fewer than ten. The chain recombines TRBV15 with TRBJ2-6; no reliable D call. CDR1 LNHNV and CDR2 YYDKDF come from the germline V gene (reference sequence). Trimming cost V 5 bases and J 0 bases, with 5 bases left between them. There are 14 residues in the CDR3. CDR3 in amino acids: CATSPYSGANVLTF. Here the CDR3 DNA reads TGTGCCACCAGCCCTTACTCTGGGGCCAACGTCCTGACTTTC.

The chain is built from TRBV10-2 and TRBJ1-2; TRBD1 matches at 9 bases. The length of the CDR3 is 13 residues. Germline V gene sequence: CDR1 WSHSY, CDR2 SAAADI. The ends lost 8 bases at V and 8 bases at J; junction bases unmatched: 9. The CDR3 loop is CASGDRAREGYTF. The CDR3 DNA is TGCGCCAGCGGGGACAGGGCCCGGGAGGGCTACACCTTC.

In its sample, this clone was seen once. This chain joins TRBV4-2 and TRBJ2-5, with a weak D call TRBD1 (5 bases). The assigned J gene may be wrong: the sequence end matches TRBJ2-7 better. From germline, CDR1 is LGHNA and CDR2 YNFKEQ. This CDR3 region has 16 residues. DNA of the CDR3: TGTGCCAGCAGCCAAGAGGTTTGGAAGGGGTCCTACGAGCAGTACTTC. Encoded protein: CASSQEVWKGSYEQYF.

The chain couples TRBV6-4 to TRBJ2-3; 8 bases are shared with TRBD2. With 4 bases clipped from V and 4 bases from J, the junction kept 10 bases outside the gene matches. Germline-derived CDR1 and CDR2 are MRHNA and SNTAGT. The CDR3 length is 16 residues. CDR3 sequence reads: CASSGGSGSPADTQYF. CDR3 DNA: TGTGCCAGCAGTGGAGGGAGCGGGAGTCCCGCAGATACGCAGTATTTT.

This sequence joins TRBV19 and TRBJ1-2, with no clear D. CDR1 is LNHDA and CDR2 is SQIVND in the germline V gene (reference sequence). V dropped 6 bases and J dropped 4 bases, with 3 bases sitting between them. CDR3 size: 10 residues. The CDR3: CASSGYGYTF. CDR3 DNA sequence: TGTGCCAGTAGCGGCTATGGCTACACCTTC. Combining the CDR3 with reference TRBV19 and TRBJ1-2 gives the whole variable domain DGGITQSPKYLFRKEGQNVTLSCEQNLNHDAMYWYRQDPGQGLRLIYYSQIVNDFQKGDIAEGYSVSREKKESFPLTVTSAQKNPTAFYLCASSGYGYTFGSGTRLTVV.

This clone was counted a few times. J is TRBJ1-3 and V is TRBV10-2; D is uncertain. Germline CDR1 reads WSHSY; CDR2 reads SAAADI. V lost 8 bases to trimming and J lost 4 bases, with 18 bases between them. CDR3 length equals 15 residues. CDR3 sequence: CASRREVPPGNTIYF. The CDR3 bases are TGCGCCAGCCGGAGAGAGGTCCCGCCGGGAAACACCATATATTTT.

V and J are TRBV18 and TRBJ2-7; 7 nucleotides line up with TRBD1. The V gene's germline CDR1 is KGHSH and CDR2 LQKENI. V gave up 4 bases and J gave up 4 bases; unmatched junction bases: 7. The CDR3 covers 14 residues. The CDR3 DNA reads as TGTGCCAGCTCACTGGACAGGATAACGTACGAGCAGTACTTC. The encoded protein is CASSLDRITYEQYF.

The chain uses TRBV5-4 and TRBJ1-1; the D is unclear. The length of the CDR3 is 13 residues. The V gene lost 1 base and the J gene lost 10 bases, with 14 bases spanning the gap. Per germline, CDR1 SGHNT and CDR2 YYREEE (reference sequence). This CDR3 is CASSLRLESRAFF. In DNA form, the CDR3 reads TGTGCCAGCAGCTTGCGACTCGAATCGCGAGCTTTCTTT.

The chain carries TRBV7-8 and TRBJ1-3, with TRBD1 matching over 8 bases. The germline V gene encodes CDR1 SGHVS and CDR2 FQNEAQ. The CDR3 is 13 amino acids. Germline trimming cut 5 bases from V and 3 bases from J; bases unmatched to any gene: 0. The CDR3 DNA follows: TGTGCCAGCAGCGACAGGGGTGGAAACACCATATATTTT. Protein sequence: CASSDRGGNTIYF.

This chain links TRBV23-1 with TRBJ2-7, with D maybe TRBD2 (5 bases). TRBV23-1 is labeled an ORF, and its function is uncertain. V was cut by 2 bases and J by 0 bases, with 14 bases left in between. The CDR3 length is 16 residues. CDR3: CASSQPGSEGSYEQYF. The CDR3 DNA is TGCGCCAGCAGTCAACCCGGATCAGAGGGCTCCTACGAGCAGTACTTC.

The chain links TRBV19 to TRBJ1-5; D not certain. Trimming took 3 bases from V and 6 from J, leaving 6 bases between them. This CDR3 has 12 residues. Per germline, CDR1 LNHDA and CDR2 SQIVND (reference sequence). The DNA of the CDR3 is TGTGCCAGTAGTATTTCCCGTCAGCCCCAGCATTTT. Translation gives CASSISRQPQHF. The full variable domain, rest sourced from reference TRBV19 and TRBJ1-5, is DGGITQSPKYLFRKEGQNVTLSCEQNLNHDAMYWYRQDPGQGLRLIYYSQIVNDFQKGDIAEGYSVSREKKESFPLTVTSAQKNPTAFYLCASSISRQPQHFGDGTRLSIL.

The chain has TRBV4-1 and TRBJ2-5, with 9 bases identical to TRBD2. The junction had 6 bases not matched to a gene; V was cut back by 2 bases and J by 2 bases. Germline loops: CDR1 MGHRA, CDR2 YSYEKL. There are 16 residues in the CDR3. The CDR3 region is CASSQPLAGLQETQYF. CDR3 nucleotides: TGCGCCAGCAGCCAACCCCTAGCGGGGCTACAAGAGACCCAGTACTTC.

The rearrangement uses TRBV28 and TRBJ2-3, with TRBD1 as a possible D gene (6 bases). CDR1 is MDHEN and CDR2 is SYDVKM in the germline V gene. V lost 3 bases and J lost 4, with 14 bases in between. The CDR3 is 15 amino acids. CDR3 protein: CASSLQGSGADTQYF. The CDR3 region has the DNA TGTGCCAGCAGTTTGCAGGGTTCAGGGGCAGATACGCAGTATTTT.

The table lists this clone with a few counts. This sequence joins TRBV7-2 and TRBJ2-7; no firm D call. Trimming removed 5 bases at V and 2 bases at J, with 13 bases between. The V gene's germline CDR1 is SGHTA and CDR2 FQGNSA. The CDR3 covers 14 residues. For the CDR3, the DNA is TGTGCCAGCAGCCCTCCCGGGTCACCCTACGAGCAGTACTTC. It is translated as CASSPPGSPYEQYF.

The chain couples TRBV7-9 to TRBJ1-5; D might be TRBD1 (5 bases). The CDR3 covers 16 residues. The germline V gene has CDR1 SEHNR and CDR2 FQNEAQ (reference sequence). V was pared by 1 base and J by 2 bases, with 12 bases between. CDR3 in DNA: TGTGCCAGCAGCTTAGGGGGGGAAGGGGGCAATCAGCCCCAGCATTTT. Protein sequence: CASSLGGEGGNQPQHF. The full variable domain, its missing parts supplied by reference TRBV7-9 and TRBJ1-5, is DTGVSQNPRHKITKRGQNVTFRCDPISEHNRLYWYRQTLGQGPEFLTYFQNEAQLEKSRLLSDRFSAERPKGSFSTLEIQRTEQGDSAMYLCASSLGGEGGNQPQHFGDGTRLSIL.

The chain uses TRBV19 and TRBJ1-5, with 8 bases lining up with TRBD1. The germline V gene has CDR1 LNHDA and CDR2 SQIVND (reference sequence). The CDR3 contains 15 residues. Trimming cost V 5 bases and J 5 bases; bases outside gene matches: 8. The CDR3 coding sequence is TGTGCCAGTAGTTCGTGGACAGGGCGAGATCAGCCCCAGCATTTT. Translation: CASSSWTGRDQPQHF.

The chain uses TRBV29-1 and TRBJ2-3; 7 bases line up with TRBD2. The CDR3 extends over 15 amino acids. Per germline, CDR1 SQVTM and CDR2 ANQGSEA. Unmatched junction bases numbered 10, after V lost 3 bases and J lost 4 bases. The CDR3: CSVDGGGRVSDTQYF. The DNA for the CDR3 is TGCAGCGTTGATGGCGGCGGGAGAGTCTCAGATACGCAGTATTTT.

In this sample, this clone turned up once. The rearrangement links TRBV19 to TRBJ1-2; 9 positions agree with TRBD1. V lost 7 bases to trimming and J lost 4 bases; unmatched junction nucleotides: 13. Germline CDR1 and CDR2: LNHDA and SQIVND (reference sequence). The CDR3 totals 16 residues. CDR3 DNA sequence: TGTGCCAGTACCCCTCCGGGACAGGGAGCAGGCTATGGCTACACCTTC. It encodes CASTPPGQGAGYGYTF.

With respect to this clone: The same CDR3 arises from other DNA sequences in this sample as well. The chain recombines TRBV5-1 with TRBJ1-1; D is undetermined. Germline loops: CDR1 SGHRS, CDR2 YFSETQ. The CDR3 is 14 residues long. V was clipped by 0 bases and J by 2 bases, with 8 bases between them. The chain's CDR3 is CASSLVAGNTEAFF. The CDR3 DNA reads TGCGCCAGCAGCTTGGTTGCAGGAAACACTGAAGCTTTCTTT.

This chain uses TRBV4-1 with TRBJ1-2; D ambiguous. Trimming shortened V by 1 base and J by 8 bases, and 11 bases separated the two germline ends. Germline V gene lookup returns CDR1 MGHRA and CDR2 YSYEKL. This CDR3 spans 13 amino acids. The chain's CDR3 is CASSQVSLEGYTF. The DNA of the CDR3 is TGCGCCAGCAGCCAAGTCTCCCTTGAGGGCTACACCTTC.

This clone has just one count. The genes are TRBV14 and TRBJ1-1; no definite D call. The CDR3 loop spans 14 amino acids. V was pared by 4 bases and J by 5 bases, with 14 bases between. Germline V CDR1 and CDR2: SGHDN, FVKESK. The CDR3 reads CASSRGVWETEAFF. Here the CDR3 DNA reads TGTGCCAGCAGCCGGGGTGTTTGGGAGACTGAAGCTTTCTTT. The full variable domain, with the rest looked up from reference TRBV14 and TRBJ1-1, is EAGVTQFPSHSVIEKGQTVTLRCDPISGHDNLYWYRRVMGKEIKFLLHFVKESKQDESGMPNNRFLAERTGGTYSTLKVQPAELEDSGVYFCASSRGVWETEAFFGQGTRLTVV.

The rearrangement links TRBV13 to TRBJ2-7; TRBD2 might be the D (6 bases). This CDR3 is built from 14 residues. Per germline, CDR1 PRHDT and CDR2 FYEKMQ (reference sequence). The germline V and J ends were trimmed by 2 bases and 7 bases, with 15 bases remaining between them. The CDR3 sequence is CASSLRGLAREQYF. The DNA for the CDR3 is TGTGCCAGCAGCTTACGGGGCCTAGCGCGGGAGCAGTACTTC.

This chain uses TRBV4-3 with TRBJ2-1, with 11 bases identical to TRBD2. The germline CDR1 and CDR2 sequences are LGHNA and YSLEER. The J segment lost 3 bases and the V segment lost 2 bases, leaving 3 bases of the junction unmatched. The CDR3 runs to 16 residues. CDR3 nucleotide sequence: TGCGCCAGCAGCCAACAAACTAGCGGGGGCTACAATGAGCAGTTCTTC. This gives the protein CASSQQTSGGYNEQFF.

This clone has just one count. The chain carries TRBV14 and TRBJ2-3, with D maybe TRBD2 (5 bases). CDR1 is SGHDN and CDR2 is FVKESK in the germline V gene. The CDR3 length is 16 residues. The ends were cut back, 4 bases at V and 3 bases at J, with 17 bases in the middle. The CDR3 DNA sequence: TGTGCCAGCAGCCGCATTAGAGGACTCCTAACAGATACGCAGTATTTT. Residues: CASSRIRGLLTDTQYF.

The chain employs TRBV19 and TRBJ2-7, with D maybe TRBD1 (5 bases). The germline V gene has CDR1 LNHDA and CDR2 SQIVND (reference sequence). This CDR3 is built from 15 residues. Trimming left V 5 bases short and J 1 base short, with 15 bases between. This chain's CDR3 is CASSPLGAASYEQYF. The CDR3 DNA reads TGTGCCAGTAGTCCCCTTGGGGCAGCATCCTACGAGCAGTACTTC.